This T cell receptor (beta chain) was profiled in a study of immune heterogeneity within non-small cell lung tumors. Study-wide results and caveats: A moderate but significant correlation was found, linking local T-cell clonality with local tumor mutational burden (R around 0.3).

This clonotype is medium-sized. No antigen is known for it. For the TCR beta CDR3, multiplex PCR with 32 V and 13 J primers performed the amplification. TCRdb fed the multiplex PCR reads into MiXCR, producing one record per CDR3 protein. Counted here are 1,300 or so distinct CDR3 sequences, 31% occurring once; the ten biggest clones make up about two fifths. Per sample, around 0.55 ug of bulk tumor genomic DNA was the template used. Surgical sampling yielded several biopsies per primary tumor (spaced far apart). With untreated, newly diagnosed non-small cell lung cancer, the patients went on to undergo curative surgery. The clonotype comes from a man aged 55-75 years with non-small cell lung cancer. Specimen: lung tumor tissue.

CDR3 nucleotide sequence: TGTGCCAGCAGTTTATACAGATCCACAGATACGCAGTATTTT. Translating gives CASSLYRSTDTQYF. This chain uses TRBV12-3 or TRBV12-4 with TRBJ2-3; D is unclear. The CDR3 runs to 14 residues. Trimming cost V 2 bases and J 2 bases, with 8 bases left between them.